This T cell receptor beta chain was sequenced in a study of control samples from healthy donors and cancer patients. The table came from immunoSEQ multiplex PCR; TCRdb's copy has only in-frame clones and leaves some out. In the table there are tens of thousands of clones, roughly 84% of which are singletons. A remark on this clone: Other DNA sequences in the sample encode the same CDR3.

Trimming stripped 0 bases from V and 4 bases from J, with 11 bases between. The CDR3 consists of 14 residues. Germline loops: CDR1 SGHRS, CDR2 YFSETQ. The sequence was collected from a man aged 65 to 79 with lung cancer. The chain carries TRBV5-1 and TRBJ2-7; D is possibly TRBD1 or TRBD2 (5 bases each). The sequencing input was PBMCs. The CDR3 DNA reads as TGCGCCAGCAGCTTGGGTGGGACGGGGTACGAGCAGTACTTC. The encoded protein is CASSLGGTGYEQYF.